The clone carrying this T cell receptor (beta chain) was counted a few times. Its antigen is unknown. TCRdb recomputed calls from the PCR reads with MiXCR, one row per CDR3 protein. The sample includes over 85,000 distinct CDR3 sequences, about 23% of them seen just once. The data belong to a study of molecular identifiers for immune sequencing clone quantification. Study context: Replicate RNA came from about 20,000 or 100,000 naive CD8 cells and was split five ways, and four parts were sequenced.

Study-wide findings and caveats: Shared barcodes on identical TCR molecules could underestimate the sizes of highly expanded clones.

V was cut by 0 bases and J by 0 bases, with 14 bases left in between. Germline loops: CDR1 KGHSH, CDR2 LQKENI. The length of the CDR3 is 17 residues. This sequence joins TRBV18 and TRBJ1-1; D possibly corresponds to TRBD1 (5 bases). Sequenced material: naive CD8+ T cells from blood, with Jurkat cell RNA spiked in. The subset: FACS-sorted CD8+CD4-CCR7+CD45RA+ naive T cells. This sequence was found in a human donor in good health. Some libraries in this study had Jurkat cell RNA spiked in. CDR3 coding DNA: TGTGCCAGCTCACCACCGGCCAGGGACTTTATGAACACTGAAGCTTTCTTT. Encoded protein: CASSPPARDFMNTEAFF.